This entry lists 17 T cell receptor beta chains sequenced from one sample in a study of shared clonotypes between healthy human individuals. The data were produced by immunoSEQ multiplex PCR, yet TCRdb's version contains in-frame clones alone and is incomplete. The sample holds about 800,000 clones, just over 95% seen once. CD45RO-negative, CCR7-positively selected cells formed the naive CD8 fraction, excluding terminally differentiated effector memory CD45RA+ cells. Sequenced input: naive CD8+ T cells sorted from blood. The receptors were gathered from a man aged 25 to 40 in good health.

This chain joins TRBV15 and TRBJ2-7, with D perhaps assigned TRBD1 or TRBD2 (5 bases each). This CDR3 is 21 amino acids long. V was shortened by 5 bases and J by 4 bases, with 36 bases between the two germline ends. Germline loops: CDR1 LNHNV, CDR2 YYDKDF (reference sequence). The CDR3: CATSSTYSLGVGKRDVYEQYF. The CDR3 bases are TGTGCCACCAGCTCGACCTATAGCCTGGGGGTGGGGAAGAGAGACGTTTACGAGCAGTACTTC.

CDR3 residues: CAISGSPSGSRGDEQFF. CDR3 coding DNA: TGTGCCATCAGTGGATCACCTAGCGGGAGCCGGGGGGATGAGCAGTTCTTC. J is TRBJ2-1 and V is TRBV10-3; 10 positions agree with TRBD2. Unmatched junction bases numbered 14, after V lost 4 bases and J lost 8 bases. CDR1 ENHRY and CDR2 SYGVKD come from the germline V gene. This CDR3 region has 17 residues.

This clone was counted a single time. The same CDR3 can be traced to other DNA sequences in this sample. This chain links TRBV7-6 with TRBJ1-1; unclear D gene. Germline V gene lookup returns CDR1 SGHVS and CDR2 FNYEAQ. This CDR3 has 13 amino acids. Trimming shortened V by 2 bases and J by 2 bases, and 6 bases separated the two germline ends. The DNA of the CDR3 is TGTGCCAGCAGCTTATCAGTAAACACTGAAGCTTTCTTT. This translates into CASSLSVNTEAFF. Together with reference TRBV7-6 and TRBJ1-1, the CDR3 gives the full variable domain: GAGVSQSPRYKVTKRGQDVALRCDPISGHVSLYWYRQALGQGPEFLTYFNYEAQQDKSGLPNDRFSAERPEGSISTLTIQRTEQRDSAMYRCASSLSVNTEAFFGQGTRLTVV.

The rearrangement uses TRBV6-6 and TRBJ1-5, with 7 bases fitting TRBD1. The CDR3 runs 15 residues. The germline CDR1 and CDR2 sequences are MNHNY and SVGAGI (reference sequence). Germline trimming cut 0 bases from V and 5 bases from J; bases unmatched to any gene: 4. DNA for the CDR3: TGTGCCAGCAGTTACTCGAACAGGGGAGATCAGCCCCAGCATTTT. This encodes CASSYSNRGDQPQHF.

This chain links TRBV28 with TRBJ2-4; TRBD1 aligns across 7 bases. Losses at the gene ends were 7 bases for V and 1 base for J; bases not matched to a gene: 7. The CDR3 is 15 amino acids. Germline loops: CDR1 MDHEN, CDR2 SYDVKM. The CDR3: CASIRTGRAKNIQYF. CDR3 in DNA: TGTGCCAGCATTAGGACAGGCCGGGCCAAAAACATTCAGTACTTC.

This clone has just one count. This specimen includes other DNA sequences encoding the same CDR3. The chain links TRBV27 to TRBJ2-7; no reliable D call. The CDR3 is made up of 12 amino acids. Germline V gives CDR1 MNHEY, CDR2 SMNVEV (reference sequence). V was trimmed by 2 bases and J by 3 bases, leaving 5 bases between them. The CDR3 bases are TGTGCCAGCAGTTTAGTGGGCTACGAGCAGTACTTC. Translation: CASSLVGYEQYF.

V gene TRBV7-8 combines with J gene TRBJ2-7; tentative D call: TRBD1 (6 bases). Trimming took off 3 bases at V and 0 bases at J, with 18 bases between the two ends. Per germline, CDR1 SGHVS and CDR2 FQNEAQ. The CDR3 contains 17 residues. The CDR3 is CASSFPKQGTSSYEQYF. Here the CDR3 DNA reads TGTGCCAGCAGCTTCCCCAAACAGGGAACCAGCTCCTACGAGCAGTACTTC.

The chain carries TRBV7-8 and TRBJ2-7; D call uncertain. The CDR3 covers 11 residues. Germline V gives CDR1 SGHVS, CDR2 FQNEAQ. V lost 5 bases and J lost 5, with 7 bases in between. The CDR3 region has the DNA TGTGCCAGCAGCCCCGCTGACGAGCAGTACTTC. Translating gives CASSPADEQYF. The variable domain in full, with the rest retrieved from reference TRBV7-8 and TRBJ2-7, is GAGVSQSPRYKVAKRGQDVALRCDPISGHVSLFWYQQALGQGPEFLTYFQNEAQLDKSGLPSDRFFAERPEGSVSTLKIQRTQQEDSAVYLCASSPADEQYFGPGTRLTVT.

The chain couples TRBV7-2 to TRBJ2-1, with D possibly matching TRBD1 (6 bases). Trimming removed 5 bases from V and 2 bases from J, with 13 bases in between. Looked up from germline, CDR1 is SGHTA and CDR2 is FQGNSA. The CDR3 runs to 15 residues. Here the CDR3 reads CASSGKDSAYNEQFF. DNA for the CDR3: TGTGCCAGCAGCGGTAAGGACAGTGCCTACAATGAGCAGTTCTTC.

Points on this clone: The same CDR3 also results from other DNA sequences found in this sample. This sequence joins TRBV9 and TRBJ2-1, with a possible D match to TRBD2 (7 bases). Looked up from germline, CDR1 is SGDLS and CDR2 is YYNGEE. The CDR3 covers 15 residues. V shed 0 bases and J shed 6 bases, with 13 bases lying between them. The CDR3 sequence is CASSVAGGPGNEQFF. DNA for the CDR3: TGTGCCAGCAGCGTAGCCGGGGGGCCGGGCAATGAGCAGTTCTTC.

The rearrangement uses TRBV5-6 and TRBJ1-1; D gene uncertain. CDR1 is SGHDT and CDR2 is YYEEEE in the germline V gene. V dropped 4 bases and J dropped 4 bases, with 8 bases sitting between them. The length of the CDR3 is 12 residues. The chain's CDR3 is CASSQDLTEAFF. The CDR3 coding sequence is TGTGCCAGCAGCCAGGACCTCACTGAAGCTTTCTTT.

The chain couples TRBV19 to TRBJ2-1; D is perhaps TRBD2 (6 bases). CDR1 is LNHDA, CDR2 SQIVND, per germline (reference sequence). V was cut by 10 bases and J by 0 bases, with 13 bases left in between. The CDR3 is 14 amino acids. CDR3 in DNA: TGTGCCACCCTGGGGGGTGACTCCTACAATGAGCAGTTCTTC. Protein product: CATLGGDSYNEQFF.

The chain has TRBV5-5 and TRBJ2-7; 10 bases fit TRBD1. After removal of 3 bases from V and 4 bases from J, the junction contained 7 bases not matched to a gene. The CDR3 is 15 residues long. Germline CDR1 and CDR2: SGHKS and YYEKEE (reference sequence). The CDR3 nucleotides read TGTGCCAGCAGCTCATTGCCGGGACAGGGGTACGAGCAGTACTTC. Protein: CASSSLPGQGYEQYF.

This chain links TRBV6-1 with TRBJ2-1; TRBD2 agrees at 7 bases. J was trimmed by 6 bases and V by 7 bases; bases with no gene match: 12. Per germline, CDR1 MNHNS and CDR2 SASEGT. The CDR3 is made up of 15 amino acids. The CDR3 DNA reads as TGTGCCAGCACCCTAGCGGCCGTCGGAGTCAATGAGCAGTTCTTC. It yields the protein CASTLAAVGVNEQFF.

The chain links TRBV16 to TRBJ2-2, with unresolved D. Trimming shortened V by 4 bases and J by 4 bases, and 7 bases separated the two germline ends. CDR1 and CDR2 from the germline V gene are KGHSY and FQNENV. This CDR3 is 13 amino acids long. The CDR3 sequence: CASSPLGTGELFF. CDR3 nucleotide sequence: TGTGCCAGCAGCCCGCTGGGCACCGGGGAGCTGTTTTTT.

This chain links TRBV4-2 with TRBJ2-7; D unresolved. Germline V gene data show CDR1 as LGHNA and CDR2 as YNFKEQ. The germline V and J ends were trimmed by 3 bases and 3 bases, with 12 bases remaining between them. The CDR3 is made up of 14 amino acids. The CDR3 region has the DNA TGTGCCAGCAGCCATAGGACCAACCACTACGAGCAGTACTTC. It is translated as CASSHRTNHYEQYF.

J is TRBJ2-7 and V is TRBV2; D remains ambiguous. Germline-derived CDR1 and CDR2 are SNHLY and FYNNEI. The germline V and J ends were trimmed by 6 bases and 1 base, with 10 bases remaining between them. This CDR3 is 13 amino acids long. CDR3 nucleotides: TGTGCCAGCAGCTTACCTAGTTCCTACGAGCAGTACTTC. Protein product: CASSLPSSYEQYF.